The rows below give T cell receptor beta chains drawn from one sample of a study of blood T cell repertoires in COVID-19. Some clones are missing from TCRdb's copy, which holds only in-frame ones; the method was immunoSEQ multiplex PCR. The sample has 150,000 to 200,000 clones, about 81% seen once; the top ten hold around 11%. Sequenced sample: peripheral blood. The receptor set was obtained from a woman older than 75 with COVID-19, enrolled during active disease. Both conserved end residues are part of each CDR3. The D gene is left open where the match is weak. Clone size, where shown, is once, few, many, or a class for clones that have expanded.

D gene	clone size	V gene	J gene	CDR3 DNA	CDR3 protein
-	-	TRBV16	TRBJ1-2	TGTGCCAGCAGCCAATTACAGGGACGGAACTATGGCTACACCTTC	CASSQLQGRNYGYTF
TRBD1	-	TRBV28	TRBJ2-7	TGTGCCAGCGGACCGGGACAGGGCGGCTACGAGCAGTACTTC	CASGPGQGGYEQYF
-	once	TRBV7-9	TRBJ1-4	TGTGCCAGCAGTTGGGACAAAGCTAATGAAAAACTGTTTTTT	CASSWDKANEKLFF
TRBD1	-	TRBV6-6	TRBJ1-4	TGTGCCAGCAGTTACTTAGGAGGGGGCGGTGATGAAAAACTGTTTTTT	CASSYLGGGGDEKLFF
-	-	TRBV20-1	TRBJ2-7	TGCAGTGCCTACAGCTCCTACGAGCAGTACTTC	CSAYSSYEQYF
TRBD1	-	TRBV4-1	TRBJ2-7	TGCGCCAGCAGCCAAGGATTCTATCGCCAGGGGGCGAGGTCCGAGCAGTACTTC	CASSQGFYRQGARSEQYF
TRBD1	-	TRBV5-4	TRBJ1-6	TGTGCCAGCAGCTCGGGAGGACAGGGGGGTTTTTCACCCCTCCACTTT	CASSSGGQGGFSPLHF
-	-	TRBV21-1	TRBJ1-1	TGTGCCAGCAGCAGTAGACAGGGAGACACTGAAGCTTTCTTT	CASSSRQGDTEAFF
TRBD1	-	TRBV19	TRBJ1-3	TGTGCCAGTAGTTTCCACTTAGGGACAGGAGGAAACACCATATATTTT	CASSFHLGTGGNTIYF
TRBD1	few	TRBV11-3	TRBJ1-1	TGTGCCAGCAGTCCTGACAGGGGGCAGCTTATGAACACTGAAGCTTTCTTT	CASSPDRGQLMNTEAFF
-	-	TRBV5-1	TRBJ1-1	TGCGCCAGCAGCTCCGTTTCGACAGGGAACACTGAAGCTTTCTTT	CASSSVSTGNTEAFF
TRBD1	-	TRBV5-8	TRBJ2-6	TGTGCCAGCAGCTTGGAGACAGGGCCACCGTACTCTGGGGCCAACGTCCTGACTTTC	CASSLETGPPYSGANVLTF
-	-	TRBV5-1	TRBJ1-1	TGCGCCAGCAGCTTTGGACCTAGGGGGAACACTGAAGCTTTCTTT	CASSFGPRGNTEAFF
TRBD1	-	TRBV5-1	TRBJ2-7	TGCGCCAGCAGCCGGGGACAGTTGGGATTCTACGAGCAGTACTTC	CASSRGQLGFYEQYF
-	once	TRBV2	TRBJ1-2	TGTGCCAGCAGACAGATCTATGGCTACACCTTC	CASRQIYGYTF
TRBD1	-	TRBV28	TRBJ1-4	TGTGCCAGCAGTGAATTACAGGGGGGGTTTAATGAAAAACTGTTTTTT	CASSELQGGFNEKLFF
TRBD2	-	TRBV6-6	TRBJ2-7	TGTGCCAGCTCTGGGCTAGCGGACTCCTACGAGCAGTACTTC	CASSGLADSYEQYF
TRBD1	-	TRBV5-4	TRBJ1-1	TGTGCCAGCAGCTTAGACAGGGGGTATTTCACTGAAGCTTTCTTT	CASSLDRGYFTEAFF
TRBD1	-	TRBV11-2	TRBJ2-7	TGTGCCAGCAGCTTTTCCCGGACAGGATCCTACGAGCAGTACTTC	CASSFSRTGSYEQYF
-	-	TRBV7-9	TRBJ1-6	TGTGCCAGCAGCCCCCAGGGGAAGAATTCACCCCTCCACTTT	CASSPQGKNSPLHF
-	-	TRBV25-1	TRBJ2-2	TGTGCCAGCAGTGAACCAGAGAAGGGAGCCGGGGAGCTGTTTTTT	CASSEPEKGAGELFF
TRBD1	once	TRBV18	TRBJ1-4	TGTGCCAGCTCACTCTACGGACAGGGGGCTGAAAAACTGTTTTTT	CASSLYGQGAEKLFF
TRBD1	-	TRBV2	TRBJ2-5	TGTGCCAGCAGTTCACAGGGGAAGGCGACCCAGTACTTC	CASSSQGKATQYF
TRBD1	once	TRBV9	TRBJ1-3	TGTGCCAGCAGGCCTAACCCGACAGGGAACACCATATATTTT	CASRPNPTGNTIYF
-	-	TRBV2	TRBJ1-1	TGTGCCAGCAGTGCCCGGGGGATGAACACTGAAGCTTTCTTT	CASSARGMNTEAFF
-	-	TRBV10-3	TRBJ2-7	TGTGCCATCAGTGAGTCCCCTACCACCTACGAGCAGTACTTC	CAISESPTTYEQYF
TRBD2	-	TRBV20-1	TRBJ2-3	TGCAGTGCTAGTTACCTGGCGGGAGGAACAGATACGCAGTATTTT	CSASYLAGGTDTQYF
TRBD2	-	TRBV7-8	TRBJ2-5	TGTGCCAGCAGCTTAGCTGGATCTGCGGGGGGCTGGGAGACCCAGTACTTC	CASSLAGSAGGWETQYF
-	-	TRBV7-2	TRBJ1-2	TGTGCCAGCAGCCCGGACAGCTATGGCTACACCTTC	CASSPDSYGYTF
TRBD1	few	TRBV5-1	TRBJ2-7	TGCGCCAGCAGCTTAACAGGGGGAGAATACGAGCAGTACTTC	CASSLTGGEYEQYF
TRBD2	few	TRBV6-2/TRBV6-3	TRBJ2-1	TGTGCCAGCAGTTACTCGACTAGCGGGAGGGCCGGGGGCAATGAGCAGTTCTTC	CASSYSTSGRAGGNEQFF
-	-	TRBV5-1	TRBJ1-5	TGCGCCAGCAGCTTGGAAGGGGTTGGGCAGCCCCAGCATTTT	CASSLEGVGQPQHF
TRBD1	few	TRBV7-9	TRBJ2-7	TGTGCCAGCAGCTATTCAGGGGGCCTCTACGAGCAGTACTTC	CASSYSGGLYEQYF